This T cell receptor (beta chain) was profiled in a study of CXCR3-negative and CXCR3-positive naive CD8 T cells. The study, taken as a whole, reports: Because surface CD5 did not distinguish the naive subsets, TCR strength was inferred from TRB CDR3 properties.

Germline assignment: CDR1 SQVTM and CDR2 ANQGSEA. The CDR3 is 15 amino acids. The libraries of TRB cDNA were constructed through 5' RACE using UMI labels. TCRdb re-called the 5' RACE reads, yielding one record per CDR3 amino acid sequence without DNA. The table gives 100,000 to 150,000 distinct CDR3 sequences; the top ten clones make up around 0.5% of it. As to this clonotype: Its antigen remains unknown.

Sequencing was carried out using naive CXCR3- CD8+ T cells from blood. The subset is: CD45RO-CCR7+CD27+CD95- naive CD8+ T cells lacking CXCR3 (TNR3-). This clonotype was obtained from a human donor in good health. Some clones in this sample may be carry-over from other donors' samples. J is TRBJ2-3 and V is TRBV29-1; the D call of TRBD2 rests on TCRdb alone, since no DNA is present to check it. CDR3 residues: CSVTSGAALADTQYF.